This T cell receptor beta chain was identified in a study of CD8 T cells in Susac syndrome. A quantity of about 0.5 to 1 ug RNA underwent reverse transcription using random hexamers. From the immunoSEQ multiplex PCR reads, TCRdb called clonotypes with MiXCR, one entry per CDR3 protein. Among under 550,000 distinct CDR3 sequences, around 85% were seen once, and the ten largest hold around 0.12%. Per the germline V gene, CDR1 is SGHVS and CDR2 is FNYEAQ. With 1 base clipped from V and 8 bases from J, the junction kept 10 bases outside the gene matches. CDR3 size: 16 residues. V gene TRBV7-6 combines with J gene TRBJ2-1; 8 bases align to TRBD2. The clonotype was recovered from a human donor with multiple sclerosis. Sequencing was performed on CD8+ T cells from PBMCs. DNA of the CDR3: TGTGCCAGCAGCTTAGAGCATCGGGGGGGCCGGTATGAGCAGTTCTTC. Translating gives CASSLEHRGGRYEQFF. Using reference TRBV7-6 and TRBJ2-1 for the parts outside the CDR3, the full variable domain is GAGVSQSPRYKVTKRGQDVALRCDPISGHVSLYWYRQALGQGPEFLTYFNYEAQQDKSGLPNDRFSAERPEGSISTLTIQRTEQRDSAMYRCASSLEHRGGRYEQFFGPGTRLTVL.